Presented here are 25 T cell receptor beta chains from one specimen sequenced in a study of cytomegalovirus exposure and HLA in healthy donors (dated by TCRdb to 2016 to 2017). Library method: the immunoSEQ multiplex PCR assay. For the multiplex PCR, a mixture combining 60 forward primers for TCR Vbeta segments and 13 reverse primers for TCR Jbeta segments was used. Here the immuneACCESS table is served through TCRdb, limited to in-frame sequences with V and J called. Missing clones are a known gap in these copies; in checked studies unresolved V genes cover under half, and the rest lacks a known reason. The sample has about 140,000 clones on record, around four fifths of them singletons. Roughly 2% of the sample is taken by the ten largest. The sequenced material came from PBMCs. These receptors originate from a man aged 25-45 years in good health and CMV-seronegative.

V and J are TRBV19 and TRBJ2-7, with 8 bases fitting TRBD2. Germline trimming cut 6 bases from V and 3 bases from J; bases unmatched to any gene: 7. Germline V lookup: CDR1 LNHDA, CDR2 SQIVND (reference sequence). CDR3 length equals 14 residues. CDR3 in amino acids: CASSPSGTSYEQYF. For the CDR3, the DNA is TGTGCCAGTAGCCCAAGCGGGACTAGCTACGAGCAGTACTTC.

This chain uses TRBV28 with TRBJ2-2, with TRBD1 matching 8 bases. This CDR3 region has 17 residues. V lost 3 bases and J lost 5; bases outside the gene matches: 11. CDR1 is MDHEN, CDR2 SYDVKM, per germline. The CDR3 reads CASSFYWRQGRTGELFF. The CDR3 DNA follows: TGTGCCAGCAGTTTTTATTGGCGACAGGGGAGGACCGGGGAGCTGTTTTTT. Together with reference TRBV28 and TRBJ2-2, the CDR3 gives the full variable domain: DVKVTQSSRYLVKRTGEKVFLECVQDMDHENMFWYRQDPGLGLRLIYFSYDVKMKEKGDIPEGYSVSREKKERFSLILESASTNQTSMYLCASSFYWRQGRTGELFFGEGSRLTVL.

This clone is a singleton in its sample. The chain employs TRBV28 and TRBJ2-5; TRBD2 matches 10 bases. Germline CDR1 and CDR2: MDHEN and SYDVKM. This CDR3 comprises 16 residues. The V segment lost 5 bases and the J segment 5 bases; nucleotides outside the gene matches: 11. The CDR3 DNA reads as TGTGCCAGCAGTACCCCAAGCGGGGGGGCCGTGGAGACCCAGTACTTC. This sequence encodes CASSTPSGGAVETQYF.

This clone has only a few counts. This chain joins TRBV6-5 and TRBJ2-7; 7 positions match TRBD1. J lost 3 bases, V lost 2 bases, and 4 bases had no gene match. CDR3 length equals 14 residues. Germline V gives CDR1 MNHEY, CDR2 SVGAGI. CDR3 sequence: CASSYVTGDYEQYF. The CDR3 nucleotides are TGTGCCAGCAGTTACGTAACAGGGGACTACGAGCAGTACTTC.

This chain links TRBV7-2 with TRBJ1-2, with TRBD1 as a possible D gene (6 bases). Per germline, CDR1 SGHTA and CDR2 FQGNSA. This CDR3 is 14 amino acids long. V lost 4 bases and J lost 2, with 11 bases in between. The chain's CDR3 is CASSSDRWNYGYTF. The CDR3, as DNA: TGTGCCAGCAGCTCAGACAGGTGGAACTATGGCTACACCTTC.

The J gene is TRBJ2-7, the V gene TRBV15; tentatively, D is TRBD1 (5 bases). Germline loops: CDR1 LNHNV, CDR2 YYDKDF (reference sequence). The CDR3 loop spans 13 amino acids. V lost 0 bases, J lost 6 bases, and 9 bases lay in between. CDR3 amino acids: CATSRDRVLEQYF. The CDR3 region has the DNA TGTGCCACCAGCAGAGACAGGGTTCTCGAGCAGTACTTC.

V usage is TRBV19 and J usage is TRBJ2-1, with D hard to call. V lost 3 bases and J 3 bases, leaving 6 bases between the germline ends. This CDR3 comprises 13 residues. The germline V gene encodes CDR1 LNHDA and CDR2 SQIVND (reference sequence). CDR3 sequence: CASSMQDYNEQFF. The CDR3, as DNA: TGTGCCAGTAGTATGCAGGACTACAATGAGCAGTTCTTC.

V usage is TRBV10-3 and J usage is TRBJ2-1; TRBD2 matches at 7 bases. The J segment lost 10 bases and the V segment lost 7 bases, leaving 7 bases of the junction unmatched. This CDR3 contains 12 residues. Germline CDR1 ENHRY, CDR2 SYGVKD. The CDR3 protein is CAITSAGPEQFF. In nucleotides, the CDR3 is TGTGCCATCACATCAGCGGGACCCGAGCAGTTCTTC.

The chain has TRBV6-5 and TRBJ2-7, with 8 bases identical to TRBD2. The CDR3 has 16 amino acids. Germline assignment: CDR1 MNHEY and CDR2 SVGAGI. The V segment lost 2 bases and the J segment 6 bases; nucleotides outside the gene matches: 12. CDR3 sequence: CASSYRRSGSDLEQYF. DNA of the CDR3: TGTGCCAGCAGTTACCGAAGGAGCGGGAGCGATCTCGAGCAGTACTTC.

The chain employs TRBV6-5 and TRBJ1-1, with a tentative D call TRBD1 (6 bases). This CDR3 contains 14 residues. Germline loops: CDR1 MNHEY, CDR2 SVGAGI. The V end was cut by 8 bases, the J end by 1 base, with 14 bases between. Here the CDR3 DNA reads TGTGCCAGCTTCCGGGGGGGCACGAACACTGAAGCTTTCTTT. Amino acids: CASFRGGTNTEAFF.

This chain uses TRBV12-1 with TRBJ1-5. TRBV12-1 is a pseudogene segment. CDR3 length equals 14 residues. CDR3 DNA: TGTGCCAGCAGCTCCGGACGGGGGGATCAGCCCCAGCATTTT. Translated, it gives CASSSGRGDQPQHF.

V and J are TRBV5-8 and TRBJ2-5; possibly TRBD2 for D (6 bases). The CDR3 length is 15 residues. Per germline, CDR1 SGHTS and CDR2 YDEGEE. The germline V and J ends were trimmed by 0 bases and 1 base, with 10 bases remaining between them. The CDR3 region has the DNA TGTGCCAGCAGCTTGGGGGGCGGGACCCAAGAGACCCAGTACTTC. Translated: CASSLGGGTQETQYF.

This chain links TRBV27 with TRBJ2-7, with 7 bases matching TRBD1. The CDR3 is 15 amino acids. J gave up 5 bases and V 3 bases, and 10 bases lay outside the gene matches. The germline CDR1 and CDR2 sequences are MNHEY and SMNVEV (reference sequence). The CDR3 DNA is TGTGCCAGCAGTTTCCTCGACAGGGAAGGCCACGAGCAGTACTTC. It codes for CASSFLDREGHEQYF.

V gene TRBV2 combines with J gene TRBJ2-7; 7 bases match TRBD1. There are 15 residues in the CDR3. Germline V CDR1 and CDR2: SNHLY, FYNNEI. J gave up 1 base and V 1 base, and 4 bases lay outside the gene matches. The CDR3 spells CASSEETGISYEQYF. The DNA for the CDR3 is TGTGCCAGCAGTGAAGAGACAGGGATTTCCTACGAGCAGTACTTC.

This chain links TRBV5-1 with TRBJ2-5, with D unresolved. The germline V gene encodes CDR1 SGHRS and CDR2 YFSETQ. The ends were cut back, 0 bases at V and 2 bases at J, with 8 bases in the middle. This CDR3 comprises 14 residues. The CDR3 nucleotides read TGCGCCAGCAGCTTGGACAGAACTCAAGAGACCCAGTACTTC. Protein: CASSLDRTQETQYF.

There are a few counts of this clone. One junction end disagrees with the germline gene, perhaps due to a read error. The chain uses TRBV7-6 and TRBJ1-6, with 9 bases matching TRBD1. CDR3 length: 15 amino acids. Germline V gene lookup returns CDR1 SGHVS and CDR2 FNYEAQ. Here the CDR3 reads CASSNGQGIDSPLHF. The DNA for the CDR3 is TGTGCCAGCAGCAACGGACAGGGGATAGATTCGCCCCTCCACTTT.

The chain recombines TRBV10-1 with TRBJ2-7; 9 nucleotides match TRBD1. CDR3 size: 15 residues. Germline assignment: CDR1 WNHNN and CDR2 SYGVQD (reference sequence). V shed 0 bases and J 2 bases; nucleotides not matched to a gene: 2. CDR3 coding DNA: TGCGCCAGCAGTGAGTCGACAGGGGGACCCTACGAGCAGTACTTC. Its translation is CASSESTGGPYEQYF.

V usage is TRBV28 and J usage is TRBJ1-2; 11 bases agree with TRBD1. J gave up 0 bases and V 8 bases, and 14 bases lay outside the gene matches. The CDR3 loop spans 18 amino acids. CDR1 MDHEN and CDR2 SYDVKM come from the germline V gene. CDR3 sequence (DNA): TGTGCCAGCGCGGTTGTTGGGACAGGGGGTTGGGCTAACTATGGCTACACCTTC. Its translation: CASAVVGTGGWANYGYTF.

The chain employs TRBV5-1 and TRBJ2-3; 7 bases agree with TRBD1. V was clipped by 5 bases and J by 4 bases; unmatched bases: 13. The length of the CDR3 is 16 residues. Per the germline V gene, CDR1 is SGHRS and CDR2 is YFSETQ. The CDR3 sequence: CASSANTGVIADTQYF. CDR3 nucleotide sequence: TGCGCCAGCAGTGCTAACACAGGGGTCATCGCAGATACGCAGTATTTT.

The V gene is TRBV7-9, the J gene TRBJ1-2; D is possibly TRBD1 (6 bases). Germline CDR1 SEHNR, CDR2 FQNEAQ (reference sequence). This CDR3 spans 14 amino acids. The germline V and J ends were trimmed by 5 bases and 4 bases, with 14 bases remaining between them. CDR3 sequence reads: CASSPRQELYGYTF. In DNA, the CDR3 is TGTGCCAGCAGCCCGCGACAGGAACTCTATGGCTACACCTTC.

The chain links TRBV30 to TRBJ2-5; no clear D. The V gene's germline CDR1 is GTSNPN and CDR2 SVGIG (reference sequence). The CDR3 is made up of 14 amino acids. Trimming took 0 bases from V and 4 from J, leaving 12 bases between them. The CDR3 DNA is TGTGCCTGGAGTGTACGATCGCTAGTAGAGACCCAGTACTTC. It specifies CAWSVRSLVETQYF. Combining the CDR3 with reference TRBV30 and TRBJ2-5 gives the whole variable domain SQTIHQWPATLVQPVGSPLSLECTVEGTSNPNLYWYRQAAGRGLQLLFYSVGIGQISSEVPQNLSASRPQDRQFILSSKKLLLSDSGFYLCAWSVRSLVETQYFGPGTRLLVL.

The CDR3 loop is CASTSGTGDYEQYF. The DNA of the CDR3 is TGTGCCAGCACCTCTGGGACAGGGGACTACGAGCAGTACTTC. The gene calls are TRBV6-1 and TRBJ2-7; 10 bases fit TRBD1. V lost 7 bases to trimming and J lost 3 bases; unmatched junction nucleotides: 6. The CDR3 covers 14 residues. Germline CDR1 and CDR2: MNHNS and SASEGT.

Only a few counts were recorded for this clone. The chain has TRBV10-3 and TRBJ1-2; the match to TRBD1 covers 9 bases. The CDR3 covers 17 residues. The germline V gene has CDR1 ENHRY and CDR2 SYGVKD. Trimming cost V 7 bases and J 2 bases; bases outside gene matches: 14. CDR3 in DNA: TGTGCCATCACCGACAGGGGGACTTCGACCGGCAACTATGGCTACACCTTC. Its translation: CAITDRGTSTGNYGYTF.

The chain uses TRBV19 and TRBJ1-5; 9 nucleotides line up with TRBD1. The junction had 2 bases not matched to a gene; V was cut back by 8 bases and J by 3 bases. Germline CDR1 is LNHDA and CDR2 is SQIVND (reference sequence). This CDR3 contains 13 residues. The CDR3 spells CASGQGNNQPQHF. In DNA form, the CDR3 reads TGTGCCAGTGGACAGGGGAACAATCAGCCCCAGCATTTT. Combining the CDR3 with reference TRBV19 and TRBJ1-5 gives the whole variable domain DGGITQSPKYLFRKEGQNVTLSCEQNLNHDAMYWYRQDPGQGLRLIYYSQIVNDFQKGDIAEGYSVSREKKESFPLTVTSAQKNPTAFYLCASGQGNNQPQHFGDGTRLSIL.

This clone was recorded once. V usage is TRBV28 and J usage is TRBJ1-1; the match to TRBD1 covers 8 bases. V shed 10 bases and J 1 base; nucleotides not matched to a gene: 5. The CDR3 length is 13 residues. Germline CDR1 is MDHEN and CDR2 is SYDVKM. Here the CDR3 DNA reads TGTGCCATCCTGGGACAGGCGAACACTGAAGCTTTCTTT. It specifies CAILGQANTEAFF.